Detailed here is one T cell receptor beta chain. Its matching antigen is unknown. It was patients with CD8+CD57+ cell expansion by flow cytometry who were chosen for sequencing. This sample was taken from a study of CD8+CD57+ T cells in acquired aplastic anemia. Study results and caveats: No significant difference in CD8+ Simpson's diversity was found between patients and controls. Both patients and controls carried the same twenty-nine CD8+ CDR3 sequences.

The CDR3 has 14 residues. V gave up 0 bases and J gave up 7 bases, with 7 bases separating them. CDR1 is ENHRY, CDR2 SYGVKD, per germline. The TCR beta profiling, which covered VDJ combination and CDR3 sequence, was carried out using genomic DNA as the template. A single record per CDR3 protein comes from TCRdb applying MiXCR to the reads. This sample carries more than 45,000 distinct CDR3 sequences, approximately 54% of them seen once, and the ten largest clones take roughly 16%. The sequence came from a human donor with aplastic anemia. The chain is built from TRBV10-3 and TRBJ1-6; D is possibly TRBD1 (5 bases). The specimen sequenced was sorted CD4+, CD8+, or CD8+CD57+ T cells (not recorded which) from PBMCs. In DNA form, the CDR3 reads TGTGCCATCAGTGAGTCGTCAGGGAATTCACCCCTCCACTTT. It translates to CAISESSGNSPLHF.